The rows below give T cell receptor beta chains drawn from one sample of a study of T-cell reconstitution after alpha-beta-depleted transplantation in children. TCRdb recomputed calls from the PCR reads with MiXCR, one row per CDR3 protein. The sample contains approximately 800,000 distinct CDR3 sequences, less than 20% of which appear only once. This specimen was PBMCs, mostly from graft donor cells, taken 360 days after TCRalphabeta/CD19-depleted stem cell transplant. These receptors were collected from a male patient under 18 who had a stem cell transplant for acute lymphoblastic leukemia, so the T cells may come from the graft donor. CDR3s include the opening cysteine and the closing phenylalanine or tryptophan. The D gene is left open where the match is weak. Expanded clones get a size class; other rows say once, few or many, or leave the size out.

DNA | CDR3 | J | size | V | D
TGCAGCGCTCGACTAGCGGGAGGACAAAGCTCCTACAATGAGCAGTTCTTC | CSARLAGGQSSYNEQFF | TRBJ2-1 | many | TRBV29-1 | TRBD2
TGTGCCAGCAGCCCAAAAAGCCTAGCCTCACGCACAGATACGCAGTATTTT | CASSPKSLASRTDTQYF | TRBJ2-3 | - | TRBV14 | -
TGTGCCAGCAGCTTACTGGGCGGGAGGGGAAAAGGAGAGACCCAGTACTTC | CASSLLGGRGKGETQYF | TRBJ2-5 | - | TRBV7-6 | TRBD2
TGCATTCGACTAGTTCGCAATGAGCAGTTCTTC | CIRLVRNEQFF | TRBJ2-1 | few | TRBV20-1 | -
TGTGCCAGCAGCTTCCGGACAGGGGGGACAGATACGCAGTATTTT | CASSFRTGGTDTQYF | TRBJ2-3 | - | TRBV5-6 | TRBD1
TGCAGCGTTGGGGGGGGGCCGGTCTATGGCTACACCTTC | CSVGGGPVYGYTF | TRBJ1-2 | few | TRBV29-1 | -
TGCGCCAGCAGGGACAGGGGGGGAGCTAATGAAAAACTGTTTTTT | CASRDRGGANEKLFF | TRBJ1-4 | - | TRBV4-1 | TRBD1
TGTGCCAGCGCAGAGGTTTTAGGAGGGGGCTACGAGCAGTACTTC | CASAEVLGGGYEQYF | TRBJ2-7 | few | TRBV12-3/TRBV12-4 | -
TGTGCCAGCAGCTTAGTGCGCTTAAACAATGAGCAGTTCTTC | CASSLVRLNNEQFF | TRBJ2-1 | few | TRBV7-2 | -
TGTGCCATCAGTACGGGACAGGGGGCTTCCTACGAGCAGTACTTC | CAISTGQGASYEQYF | TRBJ2-7 | - | TRBV10-3 | TRBD1
TGCGCCAGCAGTGAAGGAAACGCTGAAAAACTGTTTTTT | CASSEGNAEKLFF | TRBJ1-4 | - | TRBV5-1 | -
TGTGCCAGCAGTTTATCGGGACGGACTAACGAGCAGTACTTC | CASSLSGRTNEQYF | TRBJ2-7 | few | TRBV27 | -
TGTGCCACCAGCAGTAAGTGGCCGTCTTCCTACGAGCAGTACTTC | CATSSKWPSSYEQYF | TRBJ2-7 | - | TRBV15 | -
TGCAGCGTCACCTCTCGAGCGGGAGGGTGGAATGAGCAGTTCTTC | CSVTSRAGGWNEQFF | TRBJ2-1 | - | TRBV29-1 | TRBD2
TGTGCCAGCAACCTAGCGGGAGTGGGTGAGCAGTTCTTC | CASNLAGVGEQFF | TRBJ2-1 | many | TRBV7-8 | TRBD2
TGCAGCGTTGAAGGGGGACTTTCCCGTCCCTACAATGAGCAGTTCTTC | CSVEGGLSRPYNEQFF | TRBJ2-1 | - | TRBV29-1 | -
TGCGCCAGCAGCGGCGGTACAACTAATGAAAAACTGTTTTTT | CASSGGTTNEKLFF | TRBJ1-4 | - | TRBV5-1 | -
TGTGCCAGCAGCTCCAAGGCCACAGGGATATATACTGAAGCTTTCTTT | CASSSKATGIYTEAFF | TRBJ1-1 | - | TRBV7-3 | -
TGTGCCAGCAGCGGCTGGATACGCACAGATACGCAGTATTTT | CASSGWIRTDTQYF | TRBJ2-3 | few | TRBV5-5 | -
TGCAGCGTTGCGACAGACACCTACGAGCAGTACTTC | CSVATDTYEQYF | TRBJ2-7 | few | TRBV29-1 | -
TGTGCCAGCAGTTGGGCTTGGACACTTAATTCACCCCTCCACTTT | CASSWAWTLNSPLHF | TRBJ1-6 | few | TRBV12-3/TRBV12-4 | -
TGTGCCAGCAGCCCCGGGACAGGGGGCTTTGGGCAGTATTTT | CASSPGTGGFGQYF | TRBJ2-3 | few | TRBV9 | TRBD1
TGTGCCAGCAGCGCCAGCGGGAGACTGGAGACCCAGTACTTC | CASSASGRLETQYF | TRBJ2-5 | few | TRBV9 | TRBD2
TGCAGTGCTAGTGGTTTTGTGGGACAGGGGGCAGGAGAGACCCAGTACTTC | CSASGFVGQGAGETQYF | TRBJ2-5 | - | TRBV20-1 | TRBD1